This is a list of T cell receptor beta chains from one sample in a study of T-cell memory formation after mild COVID-19. TCRdb processed the 5' RACE reads anew with MiXCR; each CDR3 protein has one entry. Of roughly 240,000 distinct CDR3 sequences listed, roughly 15% are singletons. Sequencing was performed on PBMCs or a T cell subset sorted from them (not recorded which). The source is an adult woman who had mild COVID-19 (a few samples of this study predate the infection). Cell type and time point are not known. Each CDR3 is given with its conserved first and last residue.

v_call	j_call	cdr3_aa
TRBV18	TRBJ1-1	CASSLDREVTEAFF
TRBV12-3/TRBV12-4	TRBJ1-1	CASTLSRAGTEAFF
TRBV4-2	TRBJ2-7	CASSQDSGSYEQYF
TRBV12-3/TRBV12-4	TRBJ2-1	CASSDIPAGSYNEQFF
TRBV7-3	TRBJ2-5	CASSPFVGGRETQYF
TRBV29-1	TRBJ1-2	CSVEVPATWGGYTF
TRBV30	TRBJ1-2	CAAGMHGYTF
TRBV24-1	TRBJ2-3	CATGGGGTDTQYF
TRBV28	TRBJ2-7	CASSTPARPTGSYEQYF
TRBV2	TRBJ2-7	CASKNRGPYEQYF
TRBV15	TRBJ1-4	CATSREIGGEKLFF
TRBV15	TRBJ2-3	CATSTTPGNTDTQYF
TRBV7-3	TRBJ2-4	CASSLNRENIQYF